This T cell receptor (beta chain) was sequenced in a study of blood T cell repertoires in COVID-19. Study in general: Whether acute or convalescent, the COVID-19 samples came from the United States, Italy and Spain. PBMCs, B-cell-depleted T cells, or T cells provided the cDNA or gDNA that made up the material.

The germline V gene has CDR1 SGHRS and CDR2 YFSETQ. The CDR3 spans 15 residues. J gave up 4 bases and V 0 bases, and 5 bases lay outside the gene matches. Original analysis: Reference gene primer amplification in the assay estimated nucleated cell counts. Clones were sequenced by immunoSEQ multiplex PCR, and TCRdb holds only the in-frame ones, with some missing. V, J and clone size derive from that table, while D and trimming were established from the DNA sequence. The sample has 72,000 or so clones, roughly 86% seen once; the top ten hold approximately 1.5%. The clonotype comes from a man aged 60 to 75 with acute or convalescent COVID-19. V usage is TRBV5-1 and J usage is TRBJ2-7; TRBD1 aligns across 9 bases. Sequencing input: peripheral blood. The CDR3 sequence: CASSLVGTGYYEQYF. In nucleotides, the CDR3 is TGCGCCAGCAGCTTGGTCGGGACAGGGTATTACGAGCAGTACTTC.